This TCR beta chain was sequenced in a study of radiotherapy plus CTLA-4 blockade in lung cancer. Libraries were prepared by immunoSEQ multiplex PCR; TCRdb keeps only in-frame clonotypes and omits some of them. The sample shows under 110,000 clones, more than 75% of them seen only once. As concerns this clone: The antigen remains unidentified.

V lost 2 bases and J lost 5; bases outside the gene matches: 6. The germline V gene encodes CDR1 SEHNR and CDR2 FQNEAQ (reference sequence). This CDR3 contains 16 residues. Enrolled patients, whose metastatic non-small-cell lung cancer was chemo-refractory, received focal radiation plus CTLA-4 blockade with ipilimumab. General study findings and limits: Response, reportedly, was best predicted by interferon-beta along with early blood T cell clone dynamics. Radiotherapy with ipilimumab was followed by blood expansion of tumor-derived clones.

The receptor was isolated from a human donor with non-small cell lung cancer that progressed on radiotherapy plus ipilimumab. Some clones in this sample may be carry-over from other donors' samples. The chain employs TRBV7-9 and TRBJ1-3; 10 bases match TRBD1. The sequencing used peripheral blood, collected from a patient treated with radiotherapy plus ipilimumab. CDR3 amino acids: CASSLYGTGVRNTIYF. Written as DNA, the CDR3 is TGTGCCAGCAGCTTATATGGGACAGGGGTTCGAAACACCATATATTTT.